This record covers a single T cell receptor beta chain. The source of the sample is a study of blood T cell repertoires in COVID-19. Study overall: Samples representing acute and convalescent COVID-19 were sourced from the United States, Italy and Spain. Sources were T cells, B-cell-depleted T cells, or PBMCs; the material itself was cDNA or gDNA.

The authors' processing: Reference gene primer amplification gave estimated nucleated cell counts. The repertoire was sequenced with immunoSEQ multiplex PCR; TCRdb's copy has only in-frame clones and lacks some. The V and J calls and clone size come from that table; D and trimming were worked out from the DNA. The table shows hundreds of thousands of clones, with just over 85% occurring only once. V shed 4 bases, J shed 3 bases, and the junction held 12 bases outside the gene matches. The CDR3 has 17 residues. The germline gives CDR1 SGHDT, CDR2 YYEEEE. This receptor was taken from a man older than 75 with acute or convalescent COVID-19. The chain employs TRBV5-6 and TRBJ2-2; 7 bases match TRBD1. The sequenced sample was peripheral blood. The CDR3 loop reads CASSHILSGQYTGELFF. CDR3 in DNA: TGTGCCAGCAGCCATATACTATCGGGACAGTACACCGGGGAGCTGTTTTTT.